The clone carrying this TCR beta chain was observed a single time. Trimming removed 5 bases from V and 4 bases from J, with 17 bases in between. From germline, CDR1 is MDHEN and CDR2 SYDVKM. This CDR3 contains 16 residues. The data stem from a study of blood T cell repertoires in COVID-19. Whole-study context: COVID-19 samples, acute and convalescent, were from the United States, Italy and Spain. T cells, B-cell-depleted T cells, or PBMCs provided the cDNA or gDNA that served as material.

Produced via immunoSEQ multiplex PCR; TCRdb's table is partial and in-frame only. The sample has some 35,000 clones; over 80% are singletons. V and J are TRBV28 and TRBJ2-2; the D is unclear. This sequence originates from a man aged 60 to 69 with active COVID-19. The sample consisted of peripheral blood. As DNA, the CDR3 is TGTGCCAGCAGTACTCGACACTCAGGTAGCACCGGGGAGCTGTTTTTT. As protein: CASSTRHSGSTGELFF. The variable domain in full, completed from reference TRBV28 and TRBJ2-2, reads DVKVTQSSRYLVKRTGEKVFLECVQDMDHENMFWYRQDPGLGLRLIYFSYDVKMKEKGDIPEGYSVSREKKERFSLILESASTNQTSMYLCASSTRHSGSTGELFFGEGSRLTVL.